This entry is about one TCR beta chain. In the original workflow: Quantification of nucleated cells was approximated via reference gene primer amplification. Some clones are missing from TCRdb's copy, which holds only in-frame ones; the method was immunoSEQ multiplex PCR. V, J and clone size are those of that table, while D and trimming were read from the DNA. The profile shows about 490,000 clones, 80% to 90% of them singletons. The data were taken from a study of blood T cell repertoires in COVID-19. As for the study in general: Researchers got acute and convalescent COVID-19 samples from the United States, Italy and Spain.

Germline assignment: CDR1 SQVTM and CDR2 ANQGSEA. V dropped 7 bases and J dropped 5; count of bases not matched to a gene: 4. The CDR3 totals 13 residues. The V gene is TRBV29-1, the J gene TRBJ2-1, with 11 nucleotides matching TRBD1. The receptor's source is a human donor in a cohort sampled during active COVID-19. Source material: peripheral blood. The DNA of the CDR3 is TGCAGCGCCGGGACAGGGGGTAACAATGAGCAGTTCTTC. Its translation is CSAGTGGNNEQFF.